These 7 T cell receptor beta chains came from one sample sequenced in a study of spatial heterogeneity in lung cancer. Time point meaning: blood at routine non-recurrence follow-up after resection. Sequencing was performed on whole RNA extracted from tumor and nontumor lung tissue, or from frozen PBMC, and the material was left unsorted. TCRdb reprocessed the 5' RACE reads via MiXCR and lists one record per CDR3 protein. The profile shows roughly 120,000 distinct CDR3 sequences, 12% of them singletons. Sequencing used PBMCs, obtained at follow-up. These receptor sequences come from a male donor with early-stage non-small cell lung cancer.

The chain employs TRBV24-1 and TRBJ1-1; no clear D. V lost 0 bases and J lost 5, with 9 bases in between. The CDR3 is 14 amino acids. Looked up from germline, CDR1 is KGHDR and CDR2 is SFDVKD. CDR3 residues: CATSDLRLTTEAFF. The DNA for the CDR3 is TGTGCCACCAGTGATTTGCGGCTTACAACTGAAGCTTTCTTT.

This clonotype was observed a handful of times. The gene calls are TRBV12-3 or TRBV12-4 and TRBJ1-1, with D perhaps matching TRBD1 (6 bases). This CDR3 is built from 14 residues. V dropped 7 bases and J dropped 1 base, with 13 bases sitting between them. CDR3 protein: CASNQGQKNTEAFF. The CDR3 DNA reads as TGTGCCAGCAATCAAGGACAGAAGAACACTGAAGCTTTCTTT.

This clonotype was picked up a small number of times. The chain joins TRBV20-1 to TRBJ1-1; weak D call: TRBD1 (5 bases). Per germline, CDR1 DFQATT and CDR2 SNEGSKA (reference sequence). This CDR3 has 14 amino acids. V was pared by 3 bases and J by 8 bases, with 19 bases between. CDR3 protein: CSARPQAGTPEAFF. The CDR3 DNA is TGCAGTGCTAGGCCTCAGGCTGGGACTCCGGAAGCTTTCTTT.

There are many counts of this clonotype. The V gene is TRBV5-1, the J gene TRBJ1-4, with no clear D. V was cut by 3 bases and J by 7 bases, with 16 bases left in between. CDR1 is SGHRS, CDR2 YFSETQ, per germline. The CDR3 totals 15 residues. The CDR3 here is CASSSQPSTSEKLFF. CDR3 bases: TGCGCCAGCAGCTCCCAGCCCTCTACAAGTGAAAAACTGTTTTTT.

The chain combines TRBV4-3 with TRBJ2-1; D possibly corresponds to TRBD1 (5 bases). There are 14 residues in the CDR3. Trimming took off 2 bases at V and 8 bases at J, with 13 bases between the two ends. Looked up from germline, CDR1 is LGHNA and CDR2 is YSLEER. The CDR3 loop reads CASSQNRGSDEQFF. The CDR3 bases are TGCGCCAGCAGCCAAAATAGGGGCTCGGATGAGCAGTTCTTC.

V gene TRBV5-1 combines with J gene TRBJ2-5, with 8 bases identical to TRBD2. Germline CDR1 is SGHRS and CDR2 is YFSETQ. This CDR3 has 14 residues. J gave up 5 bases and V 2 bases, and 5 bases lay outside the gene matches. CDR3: CASSFGGAWETQYF. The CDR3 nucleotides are TGCGCCAGCAGCTTCGGGGGGGCCTGGGAGACCCAGTACTTC.

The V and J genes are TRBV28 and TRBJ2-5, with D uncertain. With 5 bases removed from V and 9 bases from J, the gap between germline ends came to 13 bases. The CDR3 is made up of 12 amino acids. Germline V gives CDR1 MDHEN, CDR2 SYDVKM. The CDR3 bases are TGTGCCAGCAGTGTCCCAGGAGATTCCCAGTACTTC. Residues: CASSVPGDSQYF.